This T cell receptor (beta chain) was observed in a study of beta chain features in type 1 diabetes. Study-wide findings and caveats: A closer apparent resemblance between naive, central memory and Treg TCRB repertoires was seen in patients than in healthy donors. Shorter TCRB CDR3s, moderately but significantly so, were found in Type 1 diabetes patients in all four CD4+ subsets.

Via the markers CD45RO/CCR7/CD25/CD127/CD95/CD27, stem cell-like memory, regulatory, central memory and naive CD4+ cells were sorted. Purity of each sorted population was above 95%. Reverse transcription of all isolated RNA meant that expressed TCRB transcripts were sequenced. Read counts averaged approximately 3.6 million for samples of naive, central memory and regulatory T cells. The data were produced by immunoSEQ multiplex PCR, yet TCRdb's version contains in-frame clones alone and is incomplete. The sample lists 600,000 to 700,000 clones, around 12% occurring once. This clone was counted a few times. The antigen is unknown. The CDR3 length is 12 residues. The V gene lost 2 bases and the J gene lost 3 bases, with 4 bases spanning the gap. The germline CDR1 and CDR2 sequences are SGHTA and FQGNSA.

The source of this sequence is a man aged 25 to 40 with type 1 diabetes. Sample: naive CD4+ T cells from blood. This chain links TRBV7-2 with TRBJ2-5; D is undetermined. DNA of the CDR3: TGTGCCAGCAGCTTATATGAAGAGACCCAGTACTTC. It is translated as CASSLYEETQYF.